This note documents a single T cell receptor beta chain sequence. The antigen is unknown. Trimming took off 4 bases at V and 7 bases at J, with 8 bases between the two ends. Germline V lookup: CDR1 MNHNS, CDR2 SASEGT. The CDR3 consists of 12 residues. The data are from a study of shared clonotypes between healthy human individuals. Study-wide results and caveats: Among donors, the sharing of clonotypes was expected to be influenced by sequencing depth.

TCRdb keeps only in-frame clones here, not all; method: immunoSEQ multiplex PCR. The sample shows approximately 95,000 clones, 65% to 70% of them seen only once. The receptor was derived from a man aged 30 to 45 in good health. The sequencing sample was made of memory CD8+ T cells sorted from blood. Subset specified: CD45RO+ cells pooled with CCR7-negative TemRA cells. The rearrangement joins TRBV6-1 to TRBJ1-5; D is unresolved. In nucleotides, the CDR3 is TGTGCCAGCAGTGCCTCCGGGCAGCCCCAGCATTTT. This translates into CASSASGQPQHF.